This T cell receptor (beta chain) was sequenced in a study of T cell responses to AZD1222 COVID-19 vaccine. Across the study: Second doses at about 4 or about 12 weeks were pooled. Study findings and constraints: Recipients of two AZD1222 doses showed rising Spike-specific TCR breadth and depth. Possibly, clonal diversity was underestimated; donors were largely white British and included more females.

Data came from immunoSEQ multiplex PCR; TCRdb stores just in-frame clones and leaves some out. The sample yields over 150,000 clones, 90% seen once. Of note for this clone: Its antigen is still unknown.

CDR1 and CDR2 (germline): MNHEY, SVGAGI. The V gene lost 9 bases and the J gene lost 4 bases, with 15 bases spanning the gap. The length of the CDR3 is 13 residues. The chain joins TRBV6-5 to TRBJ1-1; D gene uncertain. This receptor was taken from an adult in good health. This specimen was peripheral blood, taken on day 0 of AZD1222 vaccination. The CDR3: CASTGPGSTEAFF. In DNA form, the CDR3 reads TGTGCCAGTACTGGCCCGGGGAGCACTGAAGCTTTCTTT.